This record concerns one T cell receptor (beta chain) sequence. The data originate from a study of blood T cell dynamics during melanoma immunotherapy. Some clones are missing from TCRdb's copy, which holds only in-frame ones; the method was immunoSEQ multiplex PCR. The table shows roughly 23,000 clones, with 89% occurring only once. The V end was cut by 4 bases, the J end by 0 bases, with 12 bases between. The CDR3 is 15 residues long. Germline V lookup: CDR1 LNHDA, CDR2 SQIVND (reference sequence). Noted time point: pre-treatment baseline. This receptor was obtained from a human donor with melanoma. The sample was blood, taken from a patient treated with checkpoint blockade. The genes are TRBV19 and TRBJ1-2; D is undetermined. The CDR3 coding sequence is TGTGCCAGTAGTAATAGCGTAAAGGCTAACTATGGCTACACCTTC. It is translated as CASSNSVKANYGYTF.